Listed below are T cell receptor beta chains from one sample, sequenced in a study of response to subunit inactivated influenza vaccine. Via MiXCR, TCRdb re-called the RT-PCR reads, giving one row per CDR3 protein. The data contain some 500,000 distinct CDR3 sequences, approximately 15% of them singletons. This sample comprised CD4+ T cells sorted from PBMCs, obtained around 25 months after vaccination. The source of these receptors is a man aged 45-69 years who received an inactivated influenza vaccine. The CDR3 runs from the conserved cysteine through the conserved F or W. D genes are given only for firm matches. Size tells how often a clone was seen (once, few, many) or the class of an expanded clone, and some rows leave it out.

j_call: TRBJ2-5; v_call: TRBV29-1; clone_size: -; d_call: -; cdr3_nt: TGCAGCATCGGAGGTGGTGGAGAGACCCAGTACTTC; cdr3_aa: CSIGGGGETQYF
j_call: TRBJ1-4; v_call: TRBV4-1; clone_size: few; d_call: TRBD1; cdr3_nt: TGCGCCAGCAGCCGATTAGACAGGGGTGAAAAACTGTTTTTT; cdr3_aa: CASSRLDRGEKLFF
j_call: TRBJ2-7; v_call: TRBV6-1; clone_size: -; d_call: TRBD1; cdr3_nt: TGTGCCAGCAGAAAAACCGGGACAGGAACCTACGAGCAGTACTTC; cdr3_aa: CASRKTGTGTYEQYF
j_call: TRBJ1-1; v_call: TRBV12-3/TRBV12-4; clone_size: few; d_call: TRBD1; cdr3_nt: TGTGCCAGCAGTAGACAGGGAGGAACTGAAGCTTTCTTT; cdr3_aa: CASSRQGGTEAFF
j_call: TRBJ2-7; v_call: TRBV15; clone_size: many; d_call: TRBD2; cdr3_nt: TGTGCCACCAGCAGAGTGTTAGGGCTAGCGGGAGAGATCGACTACGAGCAGTACTTC; cdr3_aa: CATSRVLGLAGEIDYEQYF
j_call: TRBJ2-2; v_call: TRBV10-3; clone_size: -; d_call: -; cdr3_nt: TGTGCCATCAGTGCCCTAGCGACGACCGGGGAGCTGTTTTTT; cdr3_aa: CAISALATTGELFF
j_call: TRBJ1-2; v_call: TRBV25-1; clone_size: -; d_call: TRBD1; cdr3_nt: TGTGCCAGCAGTGGATGGACAGGGGCTGTCTATGGCTACACCTTC; cdr3_aa: CASSGWTGAVYGYTF
j_call: TRBJ2-3; v_call: TRBV9; clone_size: -; d_call: TRBD1; cdr3_nt: TGTGCCAGCAGCGCACCTATTGCCCCCTCGGGACAGGGAGCAGATACGCAGTATTTT; cdr3_aa: CASSAPIAPSGQGADTQYF
j_call: TRBJ2-1; v_call: TRBV10-2; clone_size: -; d_call: -; cdr3_nt: TGCGCCAGCAGTGCCAACGCGAGGGGCGGATTCTACCCGTTCTTC; cdr3_aa: CASSANARGGFYPFF
j_call: TRBJ2-7; v_call: TRBV28; clone_size: -; d_call: -; cdr3_nt: TGTGCCAGCAGTTTACAAATAGGATTAGGCTACGAGCAGTACTTC; cdr3_aa: CASSLQIGLGYEQYF
j_call: TRBJ2-1; v_call: TRBV12-3/TRBV12-4; clone_size: -; d_call: TRBD2; cdr3_nt: TGTGCCAGCAGTTTATCCGGGAGGGTGAGCTCCTACAATGAGCAGTTCTTC; cdr3_aa: CASSLSGRVSSYNEQFF
j_call: TRBJ2-7; v_call: TRBV30; clone_size: -; d_call: -; cdr3_nt: TGTGCCTGGAGTGTAGGGGGGGCTGCCTACGAGCAGTACTTC; cdr3_aa: CAWSVGGAAYEQYF
j_call: TRBJ1-4; v_call: TRBV24-1; clone_size: -; d_call: -; cdr3_nt: TGTGCCACCAGTGCTTGGGACGGGGGGAGTAAAGGAGAAAAACTGTTTTTT; cdr3_aa: CATSAWDGGSKGEKLFF
j_call: TRBJ1-1; v_call: TRBV5-1; clone_size: few; d_call: -; cdr3_nt: TGCGCCAGCAGCTTGGGACAGATTATGAACACTGAAGCTTTCTTT; cdr3_aa: CASSLGQIMNTEAFF
j_call: TRBJ2-7; v_call: TRBV7-2; clone_size: -; d_call: -; cdr3_nt: TGTGCCAGCAGCCTCCCTGGCGAGCAGTACTTC; cdr3_aa: CASSLPGEQYF
j_call: TRBJ2-3; v_call: TRBV6-2/TRBV6-3; clone_size: -; d_call: -; cdr3_nt: TGTGCCAGCAGACGGGAGCTCGGCACAGATACGCAGTATTTT; cdr3_aa: CASRRELGTDTQYF
j_call: TRBJ2-1; v_call: TRBV20-1; clone_size: few; d_call: TRBD2; cdr3_nt: TGCAGTGCTAGCTGGTCTAGCGGGAACTACAATGAGCAGTTCTTC; cdr3_aa: CSASWSSGNYNEQFF
j_call: TRBJ2-7; v_call: TRBV20-1; clone_size: once; d_call: TRBD2; cdr3_nt: TGCAGTGCTAGGGGCCCGGGGGGCGAGCAGTACTTC; cdr3_aa: CSARGPGGEQYF
j_call: TRBJ1-6; v_call: TRBV12-3/TRBV12-4; clone_size: -; d_call: -; cdr3_nt: TGTGCCAGCAAATTAAGCTCCTATAATTCACCCCTCCACTTT; cdr3_aa: CASKLSSYNSPLHF
j_call: TRBJ2-3; v_call: TRBV12-3/TRBV12-4; clone_size: -; d_call: TRBD2; cdr3_nt: TGTGCCACCGCCCCTAGCGGGAGAACAGATACGCAGTATTTT; cdr3_aa: CATAPSGRTDTQYF
j_call: TRBJ2-3; v_call: TRBV20-1; clone_size: once; d_call: TRBD2; cdr3_nt: TGCAGTGCTAGGCCTAGCGGAAGCACAGATACGCAGTATTTT; cdr3_aa: CSARPSGSTDTQYF
j_call: TRBJ1-1; v_call: TRBV6-5; clone_size: many; d_call: TRBD1; cdr3_nt: TGTGCCAGCAGCTTCCAGGGGGTCGTGATCTTT; cdr3_aa: CASSFQGVVIF
j_call: TRBJ2-7; v_call: TRBV3-1; clone_size: few; d_call: TRBD2; cdr3_nt: TGTGCCAGCAGCACCACTAGCGGGGCCTACGAGCAGTACTTC; cdr3_aa: CASSTTSGAYEQYF
j_call: TRBJ2-5; v_call: TRBV12-3/TRBV12-4; clone_size: few; d_call: -; cdr3_nt: TGTGCCAGCAGTGGCCTGAGGGAGACCCAGTACTTC; cdr3_aa: CASSGLRETQYF
j_call: TRBJ1-2; v_call: TRBV4-1; clone_size: few; d_call: -; cdr3_nt: TGCGCCAGCAGCCAAGGCGGAAGCTATGGCTACACCTTC; cdr3_aa: CASSQGGSYGYTF
j_call: TRBJ2-3; v_call: TRBV7-2; clone_size: few; d_call: -; cdr3_nt: TGTGCCAGCAGCTCACTCACTAGCACAGATACGCAGTATTTT; cdr3_aa: CASSSLTSTDTQYF
j_call: TRBJ2-3; v_call: TRBV28; clone_size: -; d_call: TRBD2; cdr3_nt: TGTGCCAGCAGTTTAAGGGGGCTAGCGGGAGCGACAGATACGCAGTATTTT; cdr3_aa: CASSLRGLAGATDTQYF
j_call: TRBJ2-7; v_call: TRBV29-1; clone_size: many; d_call: -; cdr3_nt: TGCAGCGTTGCCCACGGACAGCCCTCCTACGAGCAGTACTTC; cdr3_aa: CSVAHGQPSYEQYF
j_call: TRBJ1-4; v_call: TRBV7-2; clone_size: few; d_call: TRBD1; cdr3_nt: TGTGCCAGCAGCTTATCCCCAGACAGGGTTCTGTTTTTT; cdr3_aa: CASSLSPDRVLFF
j_call: TRBJ2-3; v_call: TRBV5-6; clone_size: -; d_call: TRBD1; cdr3_nt: TGTGCCAGCAGCTTCCCCGACAGGGCAGATACGCAGTATTTT; cdr3_aa: CASSFPDRADTQYF
j_call: TRBJ1-5; v_call: TRBV15; clone_size: few; d_call: -; cdr3_nt: TGTGCCACCAGCAGAGATGGAAGGAGTAACAATCAGCCCCAGCATTTT; cdr3_aa: CATSRDGRSNNQPQHF
j_call: TRBJ1-4; v_call: TRBV6-5; clone_size: -; d_call: -; cdr3_nt: TGTGCCAGCAGTTCCAATAGAGGGGAGGGAAAACTGTTTTTT; cdr3_aa: CASSSNRGEGKLFF
j_call: TRBJ2-7; v_call: TRBV27; clone_size: few; d_call: -; cdr3_nt: TGTGCCAGCAGTTTATCTCGGTATGGGACCTACGAGCAGTACTTC; cdr3_aa: CASSLSRYGTYEQYF
j_call: TRBJ2-3; v_call: TRBV6-1; clone_size: -; d_call: TRBD2; cdr3_nt: TGTGCCAGCAGTGCGACTAGCGGGGGAACAGATACGCAGTATTTT; cdr3_aa: CASSATSGGTDTQYF
j_call: TRBJ2-1; v_call: TRBV27; clone_size: -; d_call: TRBD1; cdr3_nt: TGTGCCAGCAGCAACCGGGACAGGGGGTTGGGTTACAATGAGCAGTTCTTC; cdr3_aa: CASSNRDRGLGYNEQFF
j_call: TRBJ2-1; v_call: TRBV28; clone_size: -; d_call: -; cdr3_nt: TGTGCCAGCAGTCTGAGGGGGGGCGCGGGGAGCACCCTCTTCAATGAGCAGTTCTTC; cdr3_aa: CASSLRGGAGSTLFNEQFF
j_call: TRBJ1-1; v_call: TRBV20-1; clone_size: -; d_call: -; cdr3_nt: TGCAGTGCTAGTACGGCGGGGCAAAAGAACACTGAAGCTTTCTTT; cdr3_aa: CSASTAGQKNTEAFF
j_call: TRBJ1-1; v_call: TRBV30; clone_size: once; d_call: -; cdr3_nt: TGTGCCTGGAAGGGACAAAATCTTCCTGAAGCTTTCTTT; cdr3_aa: CAWKGQNLPEAFF
j_call: TRBJ2-3; v_call: TRBV10-3; clone_size: few; d_call: -; cdr3_nt: TGTGCCATCAGTGAGTCGGGGGGCACAGATACGCAGTATTTT; cdr3_aa: CAISESGGTDTQYF
j_call: TRBJ2-7; v_call: TRBV12-3/TRBV12-4; clone_size: few; d_call: TRBD2; cdr3_nt: TGTGCCAGCAGTCAGGGACTAGCGGGAAACGAGCAGTACTTC; cdr3_aa: CASSQGLAGNEQYF
j_call: TRBJ2-7; v_call: TRBV12-3/TRBV12-4; clone_size: few; d_call: -; cdr3_nt: TGTGCCAGCAGTGCCTTTGGGTACGAGCAGTACTTC; cdr3_aa: CASSAFGYEQYF
j_call: TRBJ2-7; v_call: TRBV7-2; clone_size: -; d_call: TRBD2; cdr3_nt: TGTGCCAGCAGCTTAGTATCGGGACTAACCTACGAGCAGTACTTC; cdr3_aa: CASSLVSGLTYEQYF
j_call: TRBJ2-1; v_call: TRBV24-1; clone_size: many; d_call: -; cdr3_nt: TGTGCCACCAGCTTTGGGGAACCCTCCTACAATGAGCAGTTCTTC; cdr3_aa: CATSFGEPSYNEQFF
j_call: TRBJ2-2; v_call: TRBV4-3; clone_size: -; d_call: -; cdr3_nt: TGCGCCAGCAGCCAAGATGCGGCTAGGTCGGGGACCGGGGAGCTGTTTTTT; cdr3_aa: CASSQDAARSGTGELFF
j_call: TRBJ1-1; v_call: TRBV7-8; clone_size: -; d_call: -; cdr3_nt: TGTGCCAGCAGCTTAAGGAGGGTGAACACTGAAGCTTTCTTT; cdr3_aa: CASSLRRVNTEAFF
j_call: TRBJ1-4; v_call: TRBV5-6; clone_size: -; d_call: TRBD1; cdr3_nt: TGTGCCAGCAGCTTGGGGACAGGAGCTAATGAAAAACTGTTTTTT; cdr3_aa: CASSLGTGANEKLFF
j_call: TRBJ2-7; v_call: TRBV20-1; clone_size: -; d_call: TRBD2; cdr3_nt: TGCAGTGCTAGTTTAGGTAGCGGGGGACGGTACGAGCAGTACTTC; cdr3_aa: CSASLGSGGRYEQYF